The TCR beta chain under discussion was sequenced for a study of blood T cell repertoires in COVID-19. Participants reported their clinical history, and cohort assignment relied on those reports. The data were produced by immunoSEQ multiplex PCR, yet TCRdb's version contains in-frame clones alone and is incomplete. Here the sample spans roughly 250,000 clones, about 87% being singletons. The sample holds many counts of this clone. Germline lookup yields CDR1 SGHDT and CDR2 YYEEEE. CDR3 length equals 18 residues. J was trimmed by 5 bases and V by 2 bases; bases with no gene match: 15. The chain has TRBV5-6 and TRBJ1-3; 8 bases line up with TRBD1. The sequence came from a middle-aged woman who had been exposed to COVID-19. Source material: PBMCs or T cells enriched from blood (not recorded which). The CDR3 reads CASSFTTGQGGYRNTIYF. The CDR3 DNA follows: TGTGCCAGCAGCTTCACAACCGGACAGGGAGGGTACCGAAACACCATATATTTT.